Listed below are T cell receptor beta chains from one sample, sequenced in a study of blood T cell repertoires in COVID-19. Sequenced by immunoSEQ multiplex PCR; TCRdb stores in-frame clones only, minus some. The sample lists about 270,000 clones; under 95% were seen once. Sequenced sample: PBMCs or T cells enriched from blood (not recorded which). The source of these receptors is a woman between 40 and 55 years old with acute COVID-19. CDR3s include the opening cysteine and the closing phenylalanine or tryptophan. The D gene is left open where the match is weak. Clone size, where shown, is once, few, many, or a class for clones that have expanded.

NA	NA	TRBV9	TRBJ2-7	TGTGCCAGCAGCCCTCTTTCAACAGCTAACTCCTACGAGCAGTACTTC	CASSPLSTANSYEQYF
NA	TRBD1	TRBV24-1	TRBJ1-5	TGTGCCACCAGTGAGCCAGGGGGCAGTCAGCCCCAGCATTTT	CATSEPGGSQPQHF
NA	TRBD2	TRBV19	TRBJ2-1	TGTGCCAGTAGTACATCTAGCGGGAGGTCATACAATGAGCAGTTCTTC	CASSTSSGRSYNEQFF
NA	NA	TRBV5-6	TRBJ2-4	TGTGCCAGCAGCTGGACCGGGACAGCGGGCATTCAGTACTTC	CASSWTGTAGIQYF
NA	TRBD2	TRBV4-2	TRBJ2-1	TGTGCCAGCAGCCAAGGAAATAGCGGGAAAAACAATGAGCAGTTCTTC	CASSQGNSGKNNEQFF
NA	TRBD1	TRBV10-3	TRBJ1-1	TGTGCCATCAGTGAGAGAGGTGACAGGGGGCAGCAAATGAACACTGAAGCTTTCTTT	CAISERGDRGQQMNTEAFF
few	NA	TRBV9	TRBJ1-6	TGTGCCAGCAGGGCGGGCGATTCACCCCTCCACTTT	CASRAGDSPLHF
NA	NA	TRBV29-1	TRBJ1-2	TGCAGCGTTGAACGTACAACCACCTATGGCTACACCTTC	CSVERTTTYGYTF
NA	NA	TRBV27	TRBJ2-7	TGTGCCAGCAGTTTACAGGGGCGAAACGAGCAGTACTTC	CASSLQGRNEQYF
NA	NA	TRBV4-3	TRBJ1-2	TGCGCCAGCAGCCAACGGGGGAATTTCAACTATGGCTACACCTTC	CASSQRGNFNYGYTF
NA	NA	TRBV7-3	TRBJ2-3	TGTGCCAGCAGCCATGACAACCGGGAATTCGGCCCAGATACGCAGTATTTT	CASSHDNREFGPDTQYF
NA	TRBD2	TRBV7-3	TRBJ2-2	TGTGCCAGCAGCCGGCGGGGGGCGAATACCGGGGAGCTGTTTTTT	CASSRRGANTGELFF
NA	NA	TRBV7-8	TRBJ1-3	TGTGCCAGCAGCTCGGGGGAGGCTGGAAACACCATATATTTT	CASSSGEAGNTIYF
NA	NA	TRBV3-1/TRBV3-2	TRBJ2-3	TGTGCCAGCAGCCAATTGGGGGCTCCCACAGATACGCAGTATTTT	CASSQLGAPTDTQYF
NA	NA	TRBV16	TRBJ2-7	TGTGCCAGCAGCCAACTACAGGGATCCGAGCAGTACTTC	CASSQLQGSEQYF
NA	TRBD2	TRBV7-9	TRBJ2-1	TGTGCCAGCAGCGCCGAAGTTGCTAGCGGACACAATGAGCAGTTCTTC	CASSAEVASGHNEQFF
NA	NA	TRBV19	TRBJ2-2	TGTGCCAGTAGATCCCCAGGGCGTGGCACCGGGGAGCTGTTTTTT	CASRSPGRGTGELFF
NA	TRBD1	TRBV7-2	TRBJ2-4	TGTGCCAGCAGCCACCCCCCAGGGGGCGCTGCCAAAAACATTCAGTACTTC	CASSHPPGGAAKNIQYF
NA	NA	TRBV7-3	TRBJ2-2	TGTGCCAGCAGCTTCCCCCTGTCCGGGGAGCTGTTTTTT	CASSFPLSGELFF
NA	NA	TRBV27	TRBJ1-6	TGTGCCAGCAGCCCTCTTAATTCACCCCTCCACTTT	CASSPLNSPLHF
NA	TRBD2	TRBV7-2	TRBJ2-1	TGTGCCAGCACCCTAAGGGCTAGCGGGAACTCCTACAATGAGCAGTTCTTC	CASTLRASGNSYNEQFF
NA	NA	TRBV5-1	TRBJ1-5	TGCGCCAGCAGCTCCGAGGGTGGCAATCAGCCCCAGCATTTT	CASSSEGGNQPQHF
NA	NA	TRBV6-6	TRBJ2-7	TGTGCCAGCAGTTACTCAGACTCGGCCGCCTACGAGCAGTACTTC	CASSYSDSAAYEQYF
NA	NA	TRBV5-1	TRBJ1-2	TGCGCCAGCAGCTCCTTGACAGACATTCCACCTTTTAACTATGGCTACACCTTC	CASSSLTDIPPFNYGYTF
once	NA	TRBV19	TRBJ2-1	TGTGCCAGTAGTAAGGCGGCCTACAATGAGCAGTTCTTC	CASSKAAYNEQFF
NA	NA	TRBV4-1	TRBJ1-1	TGCGCCAGCAGCCCTGGTATGGGGAGCGCTGAAGCTTTCTTT	CASSPGMGSAEAFF
NA	TRBD1	TRBV9	TRBJ2-7	TGTGCCAGCAGCGTGAACCCGGGACAGGGAGGCGAGCAGTACTTC	CASSVNPGQGGEQYF
NA	NA	TRBV30	TRBJ1-1	TGTGCCTGGGAACTAAACACTGAAGCTTTCTTT	CAWELNTEAFF
NA	TRBD2	TRBV5-1	TRBJ2-1	TGCGCCAGCAGCCCCGGACTAGCGGGCTTCTTCCCCCCGCATGAGCAGTTCTTC	CASSPGLAGFFPPHEQFF
NA	TRBD2	TRBV7-2	TRBJ2-5	TGTGCCAGCAGCGATCCGTGGCTAGCGGACTCCCGGGGGACCCAGTACTTC	CASSDPWLADSRGTQYF
NA	NA	TRBV11-2	TRBJ2-7	TGTGCCAGCAGCTTATATAGGGGTGGACAGTCCGAGCAGTACTTC	CASSLYRGGQSEQYF
NA	TRBD1	TRBV6-2/TRBV6-3	TRBJ1-2	TGTGCCAGCAGTCAAAGGACAGGGGAAATAGTCGGCACCTTC	CASSQRTGEIVGTF
NA	TRBD1	TRBV28	TRBJ2-7	TGTGCCAGCAGTTCGACAGGGGCGGGTTACGAGCAGTACTTC	CASSSTGAGYEQYF
once	TRBD1	TRBV19	TRBJ1-4	TGTGCCAGTAGAATGGCGACAGGGGGCTTAGGGACTAATGAAAAACTGTTTTTT	CASRMATGGLGTNEKLFF
NA	TRBD2	TRBV10-2	TRBJ2-3	TGCGCCAGCAGTGAGGATAGTAGCGGGATCACAGATACGCAGTATTTT	CASSEDSSGITDTQYF
NA	NA	TRBV6-2/TRBV6-3	TRBJ2-1	TGTGCCAGCAGTTACCTGGACAACTCCTACAATGAGCAGTTCTTC	CASSYLDNSYNEQFF
NA	NA	TRBV7-9	TRBJ2-1	TGTGCCAGCAGCTTACAGGGGAGCCTGGGTCACAATGAGCAGTTCTTC	CASSLQGSLGHNEQFF
NA	TRBD2	TRBV30	TRBJ2-1	TGTGCCTGGAGTGTATGGACTAGCGGTAATGAGCAGTTCTTC	CAWSVWTSGNEQFF
NA	NA	TRBV14	TRBJ1-2	TGTGCCAGCAGCCAAGCCCCGACAGGAGCCGGCTACACCTTC	CASSQAPTGAGYTF
NA	NA	TRBV5-1	TRBJ2-5	TGCGCCAGCAGCTCGCCCGAAACGGGGGAGACCCAGTACTTC	CASSSPETGETQYF
once	TRBD2	TRBV5-1	TRBJ2-1	TGCGCCAGCAGCTCACCGGGACTAGCGGGAGTTACTGAGCAGTTCTTC	CASSSPGLAGVTEQFF
once	TRBD1	TRBV28	TRBJ1-4	TGTGCCAGCAGTATCCGACAGGGGGGACTGTTTTTT	CASSIRQGGLFF
once	NA	TRBV4-1	TRBJ1-1	TGCGCCAGCAGCCAGGAGCCAGTAACCTTGAAAGCTTTCTTT	CASSQEPVTLKAFF
NA	NA	TRBV7-9	TRBJ2-7	TGTGCCAGCAGCGAGAATATCCGGCAGAGGCCCTGCGAGCAGTACTTC	CASSENIRQRPCEQYF
NA	TRBD1	TRBV2	TRBJ1-6	TGTGCCAGCAGCCGACAGGGGTATTCACCCCTCCACTTT	CASSRQGYSPLHF
NA	TRBD1	TRBV25-1	TRBJ1-1	TGTGCCAGCAGTGACCTGACAGGGGGTGCAGCTTTCTTT	CASSDLTGGAAFF
NA	NA	TRBV6-2/TRBV6-3	TRBJ2-7	TGTGCCAGCAGTCCAACAGGGAATCACGAGCAGTACTTC	CASSPTGNHEQYF